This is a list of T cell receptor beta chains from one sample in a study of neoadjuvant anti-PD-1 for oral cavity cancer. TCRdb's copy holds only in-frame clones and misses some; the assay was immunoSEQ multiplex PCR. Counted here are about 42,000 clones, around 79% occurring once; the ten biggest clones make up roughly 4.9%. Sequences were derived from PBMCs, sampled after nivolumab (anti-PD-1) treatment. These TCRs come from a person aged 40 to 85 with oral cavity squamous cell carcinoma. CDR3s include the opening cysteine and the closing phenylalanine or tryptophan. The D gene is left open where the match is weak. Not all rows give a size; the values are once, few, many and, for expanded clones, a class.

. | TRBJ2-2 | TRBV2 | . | CASSTLAGELFF | TGTGCCAGCAGCACCTTAGCCGGGGAGCTGTTTTTT
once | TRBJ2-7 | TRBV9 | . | CASIQVDGGPNEQYF | TGTGCCAGCATCCAAGTAGACGGGGGGCCCAACGAGCAGTACTTC
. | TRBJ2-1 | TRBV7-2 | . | CASSLGGGAAHEQFF | TGTGCCAGCAGCTTAGGAGGGGGGGCCGCCCATGAGCAGTTCTTC
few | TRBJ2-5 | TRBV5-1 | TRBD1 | CASRAGTGSETQYF | TGCGCCAGCAGGGCCGGGACAGGGTCGGAGACCCAGTACTTC
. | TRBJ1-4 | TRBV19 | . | CASSPRGARTNEKLFF | TGTGCCAGTAGTCCACGGGGGGCCAGGACTAATGAAAAACTGTTTTTT
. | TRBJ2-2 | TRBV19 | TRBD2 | CASSKGLAGVGGELFF | TGTGCCAGTAGTAAAGGACTAGCGGGAGTTGGCGGGGAGCTGTTTTTT
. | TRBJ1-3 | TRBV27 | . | CASREWGIGNTIYF | TGTGCCAGCAGAGAGTGGGGCATAGGAAACACCATATATTTT
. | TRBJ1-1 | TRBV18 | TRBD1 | CASSPQYRGRIESPSTEAFF | TGTGCCAGCTCACCACAATACAGGGGTCGCATCGAAAGCCCCTCCACTGAAGCTTTCTTT
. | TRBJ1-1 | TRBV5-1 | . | CASSSGQGRAEAFF | TGCGCCAGCAGCTCTGGCCAGGGGAGAGCTGAAGCTTTCTTT
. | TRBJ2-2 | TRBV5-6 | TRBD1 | CASSPGTANTGELFF | TGTGCCAGCAGCCCTGGGACAGCGAACACCGGGGAGCTGTTTTTT
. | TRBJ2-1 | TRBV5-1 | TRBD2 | CASSLGIGLGLRGQFF | TGCGCCAGCAGCTTGGGAATCGGTCTGGGACTAAGGGGGCAGTTCTTC
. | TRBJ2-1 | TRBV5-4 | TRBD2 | CASSLGTSGRAGEQFF | TGTGCCAGCAGCTTGGGGACTAGCGGGAGGGCGGGTGAGCAGTTCTTC
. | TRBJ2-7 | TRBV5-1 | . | CASSLGGTAPEQYF | TGCGCCAGCAGCTTAGGGGGAACCGCCCCCGAGCAGTACTTC
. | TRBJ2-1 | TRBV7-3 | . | CASSSPPRLEQFF | TGTGCCAGCAGCTCTCCCCCCAGACTAGAGCAGTTCTTC
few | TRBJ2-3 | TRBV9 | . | CASSVGGGPTDTQYF | TGTGCCAGCAGCGTAGGCGGTGGTCCCACAGATACGCAGTATTTT
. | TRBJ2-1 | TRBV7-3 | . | CASSGLAGSYNEQFF | TGTGCCAGCAGCGGTCTGGCGGGATCCTACAATGAGCAGTTCTTC
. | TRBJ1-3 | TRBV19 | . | CASTPGGGNTIYF | TGTGCCAGTACACCCGGGGGAGGAAACACCATATATTTT
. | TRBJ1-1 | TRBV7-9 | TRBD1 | CASSSDRGRTEAFF | TGTGCCAGCAGCTCCGACAGGGGACGCACTGAAGCTTTCTTT
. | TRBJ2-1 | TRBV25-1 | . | CASSDRASIYNEQFF | TGTGCCAGCAGTGACCGGGCGTCCATATACAATGAGCAGTTCTTC
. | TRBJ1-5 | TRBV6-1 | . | CASSEAYSNQPQHF | TGTGCCAGCAGTGAAGCCTATAGCAATCAGCCCCAGCATTTT
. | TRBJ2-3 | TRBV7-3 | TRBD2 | CASSRGLAGADTQYF | TGTGCCAGCAGCCGGGGACTAGCGGGAGCAGATACGCAGTATTTT
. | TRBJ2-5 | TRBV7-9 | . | CASSLDAGGETQYF | TGTGCCAGCAGCTTAGACGCCGGGGGAGAGACCCAGTACTTC
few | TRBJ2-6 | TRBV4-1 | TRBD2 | CASSQDGGAGLAGFGGANVLTF | TGCGCCAGCAGCCAAGATGGGGGAGCCGGACTAGCGGGTTTCGGTGGGGCCAACGTCCTGACTTTC
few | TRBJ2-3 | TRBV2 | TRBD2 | CASVGRTSGGPTDTQYF | TGTGCCAGCGTGGGAAGGACTAGCGGGGGCCCCACAGATACGCAGTATTTT
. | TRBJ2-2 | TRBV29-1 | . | CSATPPNTGELFF | TGCAGCGCAACCCCTCCGAACACCGGGGAGCTGTTTTTT